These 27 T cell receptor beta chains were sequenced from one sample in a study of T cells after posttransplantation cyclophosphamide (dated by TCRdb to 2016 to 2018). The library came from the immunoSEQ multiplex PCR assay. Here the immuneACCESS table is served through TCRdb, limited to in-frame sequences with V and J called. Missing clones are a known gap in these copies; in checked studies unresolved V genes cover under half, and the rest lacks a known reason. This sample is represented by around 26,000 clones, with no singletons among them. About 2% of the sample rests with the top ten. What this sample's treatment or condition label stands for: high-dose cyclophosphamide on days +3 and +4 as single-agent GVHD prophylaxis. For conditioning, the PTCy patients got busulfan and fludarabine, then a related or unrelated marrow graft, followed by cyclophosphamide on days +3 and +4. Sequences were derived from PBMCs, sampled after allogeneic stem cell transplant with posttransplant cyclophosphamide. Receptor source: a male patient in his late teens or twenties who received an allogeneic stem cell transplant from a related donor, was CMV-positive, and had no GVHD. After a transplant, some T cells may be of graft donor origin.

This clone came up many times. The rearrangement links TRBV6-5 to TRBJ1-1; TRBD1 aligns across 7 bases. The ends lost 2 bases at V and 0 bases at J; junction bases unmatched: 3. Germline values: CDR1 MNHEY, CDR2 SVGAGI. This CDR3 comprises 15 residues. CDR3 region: CASSYTTGLNTEAFF. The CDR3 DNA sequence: TGTGCCAGCAGTTACACGACAGGGTTGAACACTGAAGCTTTCTTT.

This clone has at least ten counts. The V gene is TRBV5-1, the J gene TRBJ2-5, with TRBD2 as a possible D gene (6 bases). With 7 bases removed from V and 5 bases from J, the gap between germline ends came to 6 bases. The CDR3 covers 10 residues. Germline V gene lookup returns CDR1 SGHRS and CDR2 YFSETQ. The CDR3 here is CASGGETQYF. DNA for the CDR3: TGCGCCAGCGGGGGGGAGACCCAGTACTTC. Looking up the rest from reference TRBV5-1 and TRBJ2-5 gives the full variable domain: KAGVTQTPRYLIKTRGQQVTLSCSPISGHRSVSWYQQTPGQGLQFLFEYFSETQRNKGNFPGRFSGRQFSNSRSEMNVSTLELGDSALYLCASGGETQYFGPGTRLLVL.

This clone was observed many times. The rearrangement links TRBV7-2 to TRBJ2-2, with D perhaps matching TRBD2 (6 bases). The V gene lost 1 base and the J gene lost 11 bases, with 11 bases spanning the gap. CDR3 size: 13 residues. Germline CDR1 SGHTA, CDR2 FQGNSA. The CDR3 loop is CASSLGPGEELFF. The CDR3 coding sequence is TGTGCCAGCAGCTTAGGGCCGGGAGAAGAGCTGTTTTTT.

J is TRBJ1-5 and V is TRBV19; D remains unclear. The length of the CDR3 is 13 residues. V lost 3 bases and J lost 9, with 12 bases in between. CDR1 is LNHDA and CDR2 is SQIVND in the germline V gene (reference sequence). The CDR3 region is CASSILTLRPQHF. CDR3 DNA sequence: TGTGCCAGTAGTATCCTAACCCTGCGGCCCCAGCATTTT.

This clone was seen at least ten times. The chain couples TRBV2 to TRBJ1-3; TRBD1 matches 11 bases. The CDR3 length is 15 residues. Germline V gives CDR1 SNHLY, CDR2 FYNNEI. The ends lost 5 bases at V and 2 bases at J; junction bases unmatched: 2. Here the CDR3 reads CASSSDRGPGNTIYF. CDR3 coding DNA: TGTGCCAGCAGTTCGGACAGGGGGCCTGGAAACACCATATATTTT.

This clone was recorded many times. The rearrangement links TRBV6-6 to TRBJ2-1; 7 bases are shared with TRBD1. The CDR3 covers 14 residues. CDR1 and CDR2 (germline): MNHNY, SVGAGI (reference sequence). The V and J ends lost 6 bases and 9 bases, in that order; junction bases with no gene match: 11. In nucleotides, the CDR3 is TGTGCCAGCAGCCAACTCGACAGGGTTGGTGAGCAGTTCTTC. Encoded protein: CASSQLDRVGEQFF.

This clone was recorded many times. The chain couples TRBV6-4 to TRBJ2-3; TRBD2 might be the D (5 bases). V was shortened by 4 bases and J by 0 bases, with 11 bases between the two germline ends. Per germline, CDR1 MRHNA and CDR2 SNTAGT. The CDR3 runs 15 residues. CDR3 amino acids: CASSVRGFSTDTQYF. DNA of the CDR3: TGTGCCAGCAGTGTCCGGGGATTTAGCACAGATACGCAGTATTTT.

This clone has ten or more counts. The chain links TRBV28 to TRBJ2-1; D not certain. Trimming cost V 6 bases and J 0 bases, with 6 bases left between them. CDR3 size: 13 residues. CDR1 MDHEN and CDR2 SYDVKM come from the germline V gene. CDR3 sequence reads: CASRRSSYNEQFF. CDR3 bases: TGTGCCAGCAGGAGGAGCTCCTACAATGAGCAGTTCTTC. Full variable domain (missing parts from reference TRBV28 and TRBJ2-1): DVKVTQSSRYLVKRTGEKVFLECVQDMDHENMFWYRQDPGLGLRLIYFSYDVKMKEKGDIPEGYSVSREKKERFSLILESASTNQTSMYLCASRRSSYNEQFFGPGTRLTVL.

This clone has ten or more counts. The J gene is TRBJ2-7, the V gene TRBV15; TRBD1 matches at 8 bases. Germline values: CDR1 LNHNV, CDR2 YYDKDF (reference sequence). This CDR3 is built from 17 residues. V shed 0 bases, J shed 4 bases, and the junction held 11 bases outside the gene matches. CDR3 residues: CATSRDLGDRNFYEQYF. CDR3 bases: TGTGCCACCAGCAGAGATTTAGGGGACAGGAATTTTTACGAGCAGTACTTC. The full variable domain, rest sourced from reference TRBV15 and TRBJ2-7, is DAMVIQNPRYQVTQFGKPVTLSCSQTLNHNVMYWYQQKSSQAPKLLFHYYDKDFNNEADTPDNFQSRRPNTSFCFLDIRSPGLGDTAMYLCATSRDLGDRNFYEQYFGPGTRLTVT.

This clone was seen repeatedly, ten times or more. The DNA for the CDR3 is TGCGCCAGCAGCTTGCTAACTAGCGGGGGGGCTTCTCTCAATGAGCAGTTCTTC. Its translation: CASSLLTSGGASLNEQFF. V and J are TRBV5-1 and TRBJ2-1; 13 nucleotides align to TRBD2. The V and J ends lost 1 base and 6 bases, in that order; junction bases with no gene match: 10. Per germline, CDR1 SGHRS and CDR2 YFSETQ. The CDR3 extends over 18 amino acids.

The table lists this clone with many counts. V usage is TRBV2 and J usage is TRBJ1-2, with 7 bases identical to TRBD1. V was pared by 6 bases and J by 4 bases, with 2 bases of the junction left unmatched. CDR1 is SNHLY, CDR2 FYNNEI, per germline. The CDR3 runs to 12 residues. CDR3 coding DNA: TGTGCCAGCAGCGGGACAGCCTATGGCTACACCTTC. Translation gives CASSGTAYGYTF. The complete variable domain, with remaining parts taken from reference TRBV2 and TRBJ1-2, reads EPEVTQTPSHQVTQMGQEVILRCVPISNHLYFYWYRQILGQKVEFLVSFYNNEISEKSEIFDDQFSVERPDGSNFTLKIRSTKLEDSAMYFCASSGTAYGYTFGSGTRLTVV.

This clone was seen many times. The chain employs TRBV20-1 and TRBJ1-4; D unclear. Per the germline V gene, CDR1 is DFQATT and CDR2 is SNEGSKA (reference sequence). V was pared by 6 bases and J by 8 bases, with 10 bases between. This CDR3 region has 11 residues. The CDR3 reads CSARRLEKLFF. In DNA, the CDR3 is TGCAGTGCAAGGAGGTTGGAAAAACTGTTTTTT.

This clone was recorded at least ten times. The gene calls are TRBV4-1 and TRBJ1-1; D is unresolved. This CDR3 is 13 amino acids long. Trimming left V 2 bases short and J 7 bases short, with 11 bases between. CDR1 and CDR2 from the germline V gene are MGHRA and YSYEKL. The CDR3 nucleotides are TGCGCCAGCAGCCAATTTCATCACGGTGAAGCTTTCTTT. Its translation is CASSQFHHGEAFF.

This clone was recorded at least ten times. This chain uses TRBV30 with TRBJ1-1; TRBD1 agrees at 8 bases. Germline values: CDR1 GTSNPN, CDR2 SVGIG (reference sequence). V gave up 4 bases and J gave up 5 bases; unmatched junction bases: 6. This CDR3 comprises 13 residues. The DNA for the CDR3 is TGTGCCTGGACGTTACAGGGGGGAACTGAAGCTTTCTTT. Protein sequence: CAWTLQGGTEAFF.

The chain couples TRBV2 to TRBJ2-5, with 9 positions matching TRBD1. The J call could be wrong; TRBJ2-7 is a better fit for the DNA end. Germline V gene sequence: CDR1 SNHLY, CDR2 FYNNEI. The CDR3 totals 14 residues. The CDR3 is CASRRTGAGYEQYF. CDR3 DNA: TGTGCCAGCAGACGGACAGGGGCGGGGTACGAGCAGTACTTC.

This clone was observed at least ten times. As DNA, the CDR3 is TGTGCCAGCAGCTTGGGCGGGAGTACCTACAATGAGCAGTTCTTC. Amino acids: CASSLGGSTYNEQFF. The chain uses TRBV5-4 and TRBJ2-1; 7 positions agree with TRBD2. The germline CDR1 and CDR2 sequences are SGHNT and YYREEE (reference sequence). The CDR3 sequence is 15 residues long. Trimming at V came to 0 bases and at J to 2 bases, leaving 2 bases not matched to a gene.

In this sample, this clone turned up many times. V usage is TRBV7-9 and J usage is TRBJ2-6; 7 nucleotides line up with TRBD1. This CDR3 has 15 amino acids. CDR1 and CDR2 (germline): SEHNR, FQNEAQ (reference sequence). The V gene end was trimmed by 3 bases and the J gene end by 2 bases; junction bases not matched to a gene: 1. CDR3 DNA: TGTGCCAGCAGCTTTACAGGGGCTGGGGCCAACGTCCTGACTTTC. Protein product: CASSFTGAGANVLTF. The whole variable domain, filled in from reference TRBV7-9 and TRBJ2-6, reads DTGVSQNPRHKITKRGQNVTFRCDPISEHNRLYWYRQTLGQGPEFLTYFQNEAQLEKSRLLSDRFSAERPKGSFSTLEIQRTEQGDSAMYLCASSFTGAGANVLTFGAGSRLTVL.

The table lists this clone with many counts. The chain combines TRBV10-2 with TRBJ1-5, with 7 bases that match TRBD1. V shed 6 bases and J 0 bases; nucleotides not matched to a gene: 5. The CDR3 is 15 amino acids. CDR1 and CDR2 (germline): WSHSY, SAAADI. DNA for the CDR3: TGCGCCAGCAGCGGGACAGCTGTTAGCAATCAGCCCCAGCATTTT. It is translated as CASSGTAVSNQPQHF.

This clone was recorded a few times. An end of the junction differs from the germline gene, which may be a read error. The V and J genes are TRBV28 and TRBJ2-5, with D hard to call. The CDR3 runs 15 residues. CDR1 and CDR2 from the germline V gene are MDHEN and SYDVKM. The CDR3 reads CASSPTTGLGEAQYF. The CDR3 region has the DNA TGTGCCAGCAGTCCCACGACGGGTCTCGGAGAGGCCCAGTACTTC.

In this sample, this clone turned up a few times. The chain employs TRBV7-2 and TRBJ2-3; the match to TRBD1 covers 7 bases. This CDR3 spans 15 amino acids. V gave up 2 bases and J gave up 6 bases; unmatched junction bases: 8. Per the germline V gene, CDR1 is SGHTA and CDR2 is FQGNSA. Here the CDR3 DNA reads TGTGCCAGCAGCTTATACGCAGGGGGTGCGGATACGCAGTATTTT. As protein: CASSLYAGGADTQYF.

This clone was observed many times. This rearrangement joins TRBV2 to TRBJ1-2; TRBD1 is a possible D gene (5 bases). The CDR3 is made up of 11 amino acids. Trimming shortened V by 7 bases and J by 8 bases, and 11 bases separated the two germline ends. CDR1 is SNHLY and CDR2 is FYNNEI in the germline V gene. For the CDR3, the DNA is TGTGCCAGCAAGGGGTTTCGGGGCTACACCTTC. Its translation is CASKGFRGYTF. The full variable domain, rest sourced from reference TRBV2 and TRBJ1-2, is EPEVTQTPSHQVTQMGQEVILRCVPISNHLYFYWYRQILGQKVEFLVSFYNNEISEKSEIFDDQFSVERPDGSNFTLKIRSTKLEDSAMYFCASKGFRGYTFGSGTRLTVV.

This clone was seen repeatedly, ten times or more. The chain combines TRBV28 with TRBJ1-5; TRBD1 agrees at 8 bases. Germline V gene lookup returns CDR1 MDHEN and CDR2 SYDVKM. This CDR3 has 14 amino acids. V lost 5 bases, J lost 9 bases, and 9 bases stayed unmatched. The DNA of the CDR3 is TGTGCCAGCAGTATTGCACAGGGGGTCGTGCCCCAGCATTTT. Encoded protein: CASSIAQGVVPQHF. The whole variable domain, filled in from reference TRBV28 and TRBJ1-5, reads DVKVTQSSRYLVKRTGEKVFLECVQDMDHENMFWYRQDPGLGLRLIYFSYDVKMKEKGDIPEGYSVSREKKERFSLILESASTNQTSMYLCASSIAQGVVPQHFGDGTRLSIL.

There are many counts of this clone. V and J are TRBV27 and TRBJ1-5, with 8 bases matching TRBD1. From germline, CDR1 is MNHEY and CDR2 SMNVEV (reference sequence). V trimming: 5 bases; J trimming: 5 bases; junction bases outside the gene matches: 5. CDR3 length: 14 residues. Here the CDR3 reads CASSPRTGHQPQHF. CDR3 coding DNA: TGTGCCAGCAGTCCGCGGACAGGGCATCAGCCCCAGCATTTT.

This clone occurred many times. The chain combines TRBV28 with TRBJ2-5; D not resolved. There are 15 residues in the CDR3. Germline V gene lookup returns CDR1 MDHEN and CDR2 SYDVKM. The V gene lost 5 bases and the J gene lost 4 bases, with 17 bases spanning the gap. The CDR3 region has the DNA TGTGCCAGCAGTCCCACGACGGGTCTCGGAGAGACCCAGTACTTC. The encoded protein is CASSPTTGLGETQYF. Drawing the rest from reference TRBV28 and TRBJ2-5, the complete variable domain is DVKVTQSSRYLVKRTGEKVFLECVQDMDHENMFWYRQDPGLGLRLIYFSYDVKMKEKGDIPEGYSVSREKKERFSLILESASTNQTSMYLCASSPTTGLGETQYFGPGTRLLVL.

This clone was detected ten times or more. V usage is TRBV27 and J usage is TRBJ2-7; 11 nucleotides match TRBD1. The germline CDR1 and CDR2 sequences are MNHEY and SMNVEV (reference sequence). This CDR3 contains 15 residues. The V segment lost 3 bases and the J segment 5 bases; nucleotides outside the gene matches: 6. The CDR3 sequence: CASSLMRDRGDEQYF. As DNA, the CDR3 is TGTGCCAGCAGTTTGATGAGGGACAGGGGGGACGAGCAGTACTTC.

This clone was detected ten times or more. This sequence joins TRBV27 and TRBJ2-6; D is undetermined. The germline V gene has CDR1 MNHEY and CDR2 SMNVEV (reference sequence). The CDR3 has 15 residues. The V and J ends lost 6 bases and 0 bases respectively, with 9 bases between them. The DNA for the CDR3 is TGTGCCAGCAGGGGCCCCAGCTCTGGGGCCAACGTCCTGACTTTC. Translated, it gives CASRGPSSGANVLTF.

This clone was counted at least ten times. The CDR3 bases are TGTGCCAGCAGCCCCGACACGGGGGGGAGCACAGATACGCAGTATTTT. This gives the protein CASSPDTGGSTDTQYF. The chain has TRBV5-6 and TRBJ2-3, with 8 positions matching TRBD2. The germline gives CDR1 SGHDT, CDR2 YYEEEE. CDR3 length: 16 amino acids. V lost 4 bases and J lost 0; bases outside the gene matches: 7.